The source of this T cell receptor beta chain is a study of identifying expanded T cells in peripheral blood. Clones were sequenced by immunoSEQ multiplex PCR, and TCRdb holds only the in-frame ones, with some missing. The data contain roughly 78,000 clones, 90% of them singletons. Comments on this clone: The antigen is undetermined.

V shed 3 bases and J 6 bases; nucleotides not matched to a gene: 5. Germline V lookup: CDR1 SGHTA, CDR2 FQGNSA. The CDR3 sequence is 16 residues long. Study conclusions and caveats: Clone count variance between roughly 2-week samples rose with total template count. Technical replicates showed around 1.2 changed clones; two weeks approximately 15; four weeks 19.

The clonotype was recovered from a person between 18 and 75 years old in good health. Sequenced sample: blood. The chain joins TRBV7-2 to TRBJ2-1; 13 positions match TRBD2. The CDR3 reads CASSLRGLAGINEQFF. CDR3 in DNA: TGTGCCAGCAGCTTGAGGGGACTAGCGGGGATCAATGAGCAGTTCTTC.